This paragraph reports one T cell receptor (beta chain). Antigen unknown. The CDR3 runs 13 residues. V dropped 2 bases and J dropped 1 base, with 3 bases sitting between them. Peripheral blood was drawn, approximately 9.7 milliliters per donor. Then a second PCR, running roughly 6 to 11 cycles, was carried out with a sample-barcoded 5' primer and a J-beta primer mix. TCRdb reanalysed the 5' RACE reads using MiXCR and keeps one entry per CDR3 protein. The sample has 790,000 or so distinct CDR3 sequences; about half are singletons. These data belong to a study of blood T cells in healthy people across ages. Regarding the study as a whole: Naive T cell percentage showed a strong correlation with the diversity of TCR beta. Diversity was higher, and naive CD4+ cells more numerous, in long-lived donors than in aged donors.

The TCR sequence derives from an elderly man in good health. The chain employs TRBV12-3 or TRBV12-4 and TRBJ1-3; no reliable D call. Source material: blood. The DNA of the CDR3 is TGTGCCAGCAGTTTACTGTCTGGAAACACCATATATTTT. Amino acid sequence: CASSLLSGNTIYF.